These 5 T cell receptor beta chains came from one sample sequenced in a study of blood T cells in healthy people across ages. Alongside a J-beta primer mix, a sample-barcoded 5' primer served in a second PCR lasting roughly 7 to 12 cycles. In TCRdb, the 5' RACE reads were re-called with MiXCR into one record per CDR3 protein. The sample includes around 900,000 distinct CDR3 sequences, roughly 26% of them seen just once. The specimen was blood. Source of these receptors: an elderly woman in good health.

Ten or more counts support this clonotype. This rearrangement joins TRBV20-1 to TRBJ2-5; the D is unclear. V was cut by 1 base and J by 5 bases, with 11 bases left in between. CDR1 and CDR2 from the germline V gene are DFQATT and SNEGSKA (reference sequence). CDR3 length equals 13 residues. CDR3 bases: TGCAGTGCTAGAGTGGGGAAAGGGGAGACCCAGTACTTC. Residues: CSARVGKGETQYF.

This clonotype was detected only a few times. The chain is built from TRBV30 and TRBJ1-6; D is unresolved. V was shortened by 1 base and J by 5 bases, with 12 bases between the two germline ends. Germline values: CDR1 GTSNPN, CDR2 SVGIG (reference sequence). The CDR3 length is 15 residues. CDR3 amino acids: CAWSGETVNNSPLHF. The CDR3 DNA sequence: TGTGCCTGGAGTGGAGAGACTGTTAATAATTCACCCCTCCACTTT.

This clonotype came up many times. This sequence joins TRBV12-3 or TRBV12-4 and TRBJ2-3, with TRBD1 matching 9 bases. The V and J ends lost 1 base and 6 bases, in that order; junction bases with no gene match: 5. CDR3 length equals 15 residues. In nucleotides, the CDR3 is TGTGCCAGCAGTTTAGTCCTAGGGACAGGGGATACGCAGTATTTT. Its translation: CASSLVLGTGDTQYF.

Ten or more counts support this clonotype. The chain combines TRBV2 with TRBJ2-1; 8 nucleotides align to TRBD1. This CDR3 spans 15 amino acids. The ends lost 5 bases at V and 2 bases at J; junction bases unmatched: 5. From germline, CDR1 is SNHLY and CDR2 FYNNEI. The CDR3 DNA reads TGTGCCAGCAGTCGACAGGGGCTAACCTACAATGAGCAGTTCTTC. Residues: CASSRQGLTYNEQFF. The entire variable domain, with the rest obtained from reference TRBV2 and TRBJ2-1, is as follows: EPEVTQTPSHQVTQMGQEVILRCVPISNHLYFYWYRQILGQKVEFLVSFYNNEISEKSEIFDDQFSVERPDGSNFTLKIRSTKLEDSAMYFCASSRQGLTYNEQFFGPGTRLTVL.

Concerning this clonotype: It may be a read error: a sequence one base away is much more abundant. This chain links TRBV7-9 with TRBJ1-2; D call uncertain. Germline CDR1 is SEHNR and CDR2 is FQNEAQ (reference sequence). This CDR3 spans 12 amino acids. For the CDR3, the DNA is TGTACCAGCAGCTTAGGTCAGCATGGCTACACCTTC. Amino acid sequence: CTSSLGQHGYTF.